The rows below give T cell receptor beta chains drawn from one sample of a study of CD8+ T cells in alopecia areata. The protocol was immunoSEQ multiplex PCR, while the TCRdb copy is restricted to in-frame clones and leaves out a portion. The data show 140,000 to 150,000 clones, about three fifths seen once. Sequenced material: CD8+ T cells sorted from blood. These receptors came from a human donor in good health. Both conserved end residues are part of each CDR3. A D gene is named only where the DNA matches it firmly. The size field is filled for only some rows; it gives once, few, many or a size class.

cdr3_length d_call j_call v_call clone_size cdr3_aa cdr3_nt
11 NA TRBJ1-5 TRBV29-1 NA CSVGGDQPQHF TGCAGCGTTGGGGGGGATCAGCCCCAGCATTTT
14 NA TRBJ1-5 TRBV12-5 NA CASGFGGADQPQHF TGTGCTAGTGGTTTCGGGGGGGCCGATCAGCCCCAGCATTTT
14 NA TRBJ2-7 TRBV15 NA CATSPGRLSYEQYF TGTGCCACCAGTCCGGGCCGCCTTTCCTACGAGCAGTACTTC
11 NA TRBJ2-2 TRBV29-1 few CSGLGSGELFF TGCAGCGGTTTGGGGTCCGGGGAGCTGTTTTTT
13 NA TRBJ2-1 TRBV5-1 NA CASSLGRLDEQFF TGCGCCAGCAGCTTGGGGCGGCTGGATGAGCAGTTCTTC
15 TRBD1 TRBJ1-4 TRBV6-5 NA CASSNRGQTSEKLFF TGTGCCAGCAGTAACAGGGGGCAGACGAGTGAAAAACTGTTTTTT
14 NA TRBJ2-1 TRBV29-1 few CSITTEGLYNEQFF TGCAGTATAACGACAGAGGGTCTCTACAATGAGCAGTTCTTC
17 NA TRBJ1-4 TRBV5-1 NA CASSNRHERGAFEKLFF TGCGCCAGCAGCAATCGCCACGAGAGGGGAGCGTTTGAAAAACTGTTTTTT
16 NA TRBJ2-3 TRBV7-9 once CASSFRGRAGADTQYF TGTGCCAGCAGCTTTAGGGGGAGGGCCGGGGCAGATACGCAGTATTTT
13 NA TRBJ1-2 TRBV7-9 NA CASSSRRIEGYTF TGTGCCAGCAGCTCCCGACGGATAGAAGGCTACACCTTC